This T cell receptor beta chain appears in the sequencing data of a study of cytomegalovirus exposure and HLA in healthy donors. Whole-study findings and limits: One variant, a missense change in DCLRE1C, was linked in a later analysis to TCR beta V- and J-gene trimming. Within an earlier analysis, most TCR beta V segments proved productive either about 90% or about 30% of the time.

In regard to this clone: The antigen is undetermined.

The CDR3 length is 15 residues. Germline CDR1 is LNHDA and CDR2 is SQIVND (reference sequence). Trimming shortened V by 6 bases and J by 3 bases, and 15 bases separated the two germline ends. Amplification used 60 Vbeta primers and 13 Jbeta primers. Clones were sequenced by immunoSEQ multiplex PCR, and TCRdb holds only the in-frame ones, with some missing. Its table lists roughly 200,000 clones. The chain combines TRBV19 with TRBJ1-5, with D perhaps TRBD1 (6 bases). The sequence came from a girl aged 2 to 9 in good health and CMV-seropositive. The sequenced sample was PBMCs. CDR3 in amino acids: CASRFDRRLNQPQHF. The CDR3 DNA is TGTGCCAGTAGGTTCGACAGGAGACTCAATCAGCCCCAGCATTTT.